One and the same sample provided the 18 T cell receptor beta chains below, sequenced in a study of cytomegalovirus exposure and HLA in healthy donors. Both 60 Vbeta primers and 13 Jbeta primers went into the PCR. The method was immunoSEQ multiplex PCR; TCRdb's version includes in-frame clones alone and lacks a portion of them. Seen here are 140,000 or so clones, around 9.6% observed once, and the top ten hold 1.5% to 2%. The sample comprised PBMCs. The receptor set was obtained from a male donor in good health and CMV-seronegative.

This clone was seen only a few times. The chain carries TRBV29-1 and TRBJ2-1; the match to TRBD2 covers 12 bases. Germline loops: CDR1 SQVTM, CDR2 ANQGSEA. Trimming cost V 5 bases and J 8 bases; bases outside gene matches: 1. CDR3 length equals 12 residues. DNA for the CDR3: TGCAGCGTTAGACTAGCGGGAGATGAGCAGTTCTTC. The encoded protein is CSVRLAGDEQFF.

The chain has TRBV25-1 and TRBJ1-4; 7 bases agree with TRBD1. The CDR3 covers 13 residues. Looked up from germline, CDR1 is MGHDK and CDR2 is SYGVNS. Losses at the gene ends were 4 bases for V and 4 bases for J; bases not matched to a gene: 0. CDR3 sequence: CASSGQGNEKLFF. CDR3 DNA sequence: TGTGCCAGCAGTGGACAGGGTAATGAAAAACTGTTTTTT.

V gene TRBV2 combines with J gene TRBJ2-5; 9 bases are shared with TRBD2. CDR1 SNHLY and CDR2 FYNNEI come from the germline V gene. The CDR3 is made up of 13 amino acids. The V segment lost 9 bases and the J segment 0 bases; nucleotides outside the gene matches: 2. CDR3 in amino acids: CARAGGYQETQYF. The CDR3 region has the DNA TGTGCCAGAGCGGGGGGCTACCAAGAGACCCAGTACTTC.

The chain combines TRBV27 with TRBJ2-1, with a tentative D call TRBD2 (6 bases). Per the germline V gene, CDR1 is MNHEY and CDR2 is SMNVEV (reference sequence). V was cut by 2 bases and J by 3 bases, with 11 bases left in between. The CDR3 length is 15 residues. CDR3 sequence reads: CASSLTGDFYNEQFF. In DNA form, the CDR3 reads TGTGCCAGCAGTTTAACGGGGGACTTCTACAATGAGCAGTTCTTC.

This clone was counted between two and nine times. The J gene is TRBJ2-3, the V gene TRBV4-3; possibly TRBD2 for D (6 bases). CDR3 length: 14 amino acids. Trimming removed 1 base at V and 6 bases at J, with 11 bases between. Germline CDR1 LGHNA, CDR2 YSLEER. The CDR3 here is CASSQAPGADTQYF. Here the CDR3 DNA reads TGCGCCAGCAGCCAAGCGCCGGGAGCGGATACGCAGTATTTT.

This clone was seen only a few times. The chain is built from TRBV28 and TRBJ2-1; D is unresolved. CDR3 length: 14 amino acids. Trimming pared 3 bases from V and 4 bases from J, leaving 10 bases between. CDR1 is MDHEN and CDR2 is SYDVKM in the germline V gene. The DNA for the CDR3 is TGTGCCAGCAGTTTTGTGGGCCCATACAATGAGCAGTTCTTC. Its protein product is CASSFVGPYNEQFF.

The chain links TRBV6-5 to TRBJ1-2; D is perhaps TRBD1 (6 bases). V shed 4 bases and J shed 7 bases, with 7 bases lying between them. The germline V gene encodes CDR1 MNHEY and CDR2 SVGAGI. CDR3 length equals 11 residues. The CDR3, as DNA: TGTGCCAGCAGTTCACAGGGTGGCTACACCTTC. Translation: CASSSQGGYTF.

This clone has just a few counts. The chain recombines TRBV30 with TRBJ2-3; tentatively, D is TRBD1 (6 bases). The V gene's germline CDR1 is GTSNPN and CDR2 SVGIG (reference sequence). Trimming stripped 8 bases from V and 3 bases from J, with 12 bases between. The CDR3 is 12 residues long. The CDR3: CAGGQSTDTQYF. Written as DNA, the CDR3 is TGTGCCGGCGGACAGAGTACAGATACGCAGTATTTT. Using reference TRBV30 and TRBJ2-3 for the parts outside the CDR3, the full variable domain is SQTIHQWPATLVQPVGSPLSLECTVEGTSNPNLYWYRQAAGRGLQLLFYSVGIGQISSEVPQNLSASRPQDRQFILSSKKLLLSDSGFYLCAGGQSTDTQYFGPGTRLTVL.

This clone was seen more than once but under ten times. The chain employs TRBV7-8 and TRBJ2-1; the D is unclear. Deletions cut 0 bases from V and 0 bases from J, with 9 bases between. CDR1 is SGHVS, CDR2 FQNEAQ, per germline. The CDR3 totals 16 residues. The CDR3 region has the DNA TGTGCCAGCAGCTTAGCTGGCGGATTCTCCTACAATGAGCAGTTCTTC. Protein product: CASSLAGGFSYNEQFF.

The gene calls are TRBV9 and TRBJ2-7, with D maybe TRBD1 (6 bases). Germline assignment: CDR1 SGDLS and CDR2 YYNGEE. The CDR3 extends over 14 amino acids. V gave up 4 bases and J gave up 1 base, with 12 bases separating them. Written as DNA, the CDR3 is TGTGCCAGCAGCCCAAGACAGGTTTCCTACGAGCAGTACTTC. Amino acids: CASSPRQVSYEQYF.

The J gene is TRBJ1-2, the V gene TRBV5-6, with a weak D call TRBD1 (5 bases). V was trimmed by 6 bases and J by 7 bases, leaving 19 bases between them. CDR1 SGHDT and CDR2 YYEEEE come from the germline V gene. The CDR3 is 14 amino acids. The CDR3: CASNPPSRDSGYTF. CDR3 coding DNA: TGTGCCAGCAACCCGCCTTCTCGGGACTCTGGCTACACCTTC.

This clone was detected a few times. The chain carries TRBV19 and TRBJ2-6, with 9 bases that match TRBD1. Looked up from germline, CDR1 is LNHDA and CDR2 is SQIVND (reference sequence). There are 16 residues in the CDR3. The J segment lost 3 bases and the V segment lost 5 bases, leaving 5 bases of the junction unmatched. As DNA, the CDR3 is TGTGCCAGTAGTGAACAGGGGGCGCTTGGGGCCAACGTCCTGACTTTC. The encoded protein is CASSEQGALGANVLTF. The variable domain in full, with the rest retrieved from reference TRBV19 and TRBJ2-6, is DGGITQSPKYLFRKEGQNVTLSCEQNLNHDAMYWYRQDPGQGLRLIYYSQIVNDFQKGDIAEGYSVSREKKESFPLTVTSAQKNPTAFYLCASSEQGALGANVLTFGAGSRLTVL.

The chain couples TRBV28 to TRBJ1-2; possibly TRBD1 for D (6 bases). The germline gives CDR1 MDHEN, CDR2 SYDVKM. V lost 5 bases and J 5 bases, leaving 15 bases between the germline ends. The CDR3 is 14 amino acids. The CDR3 region has the DNA TGTGCCAGCAGTGCCACAGGGTTTGGGTATGGCTACACCTTC. Translated: CASSATGFGYGYTF.

This clone was detected a few times. The chain carries TRBV5-4 and TRBJ2-7; D gene ambiguous. This CDR3 spans 12 amino acids. Germline V CDR1 and CDR2: SGHNT, YYREEE (reference sequence). The V gene lost 6 bases and the J gene lost 4 bases, with 11 bases spanning the gap. The CDR3 region is CASTKDGYEQYF. The CDR3 coding sequence is TGTGCCAGCACCAAAGACGGGTACGAGCAGTACTTC.

This clone turned up a few times. The chain couples TRBV27 to TRBJ2-7; 14 nucleotides align to TRBD2. The CDR3 contains 17 residues. J lost 5 bases, V lost 4 bases, and 10 bases had no gene match. Germline V CDR1 and CDR2: MNHEY, SMNVEV (reference sequence). The CDR3 sequence: CASSSGLAGVTAHEQYF. The CDR3 DNA reads as TGTGCCAGCAGTTCGGGACTAGCGGGAGTGACAGCCCACGAGCAGTACTTC.

The CDR3 nucleotides are TGTGCCAGCAGTTACTACCAGGATTACGAGCAGTACTTC. Translation: CASSYYQDYEQYF. The J gene is TRBJ2-5, the V gene TRBV6-6; D uncertain. Near its end, the DNA agrees better with TRBJ2-7, so the J call may be wrong. The CDR3 loop spans 13 amino acids. The germline CDR1 and CDR2 sequences are MNHNY and SVGAGI (reference sequence).

V usage is TRBV6-1 and J usage is TRBJ2-5; possibly TRBD1 for D (6 bases). V shed 6 bases and J shed 4 bases, with 12 bases lying between them. This CDR3 comprises 13 residues. Looked up from germline, CDR1 is MNHNS and CDR2 is SASEGT. CDR3 protein: CASRPRGSETQYF. DNA of the CDR3: TGTGCCAGCAGGCCCAGGGGTTCAGAGACCCAGTACTTC.

This clone has just a few counts. The rearrangement links TRBV30 to TRBJ2-7; no reliable D call. Trimming pared 3 bases from V and 4 bases from J, leaving 13 bases between. The CDR3 length is 13 residues. Germline CDR1 GTSNPN, CDR2 SVGIG (reference sequence). The CDR3 nucleotides are TGTGCCTGGAGCTCTCCGGCCGGGTACGAGCAGTACTTC. Translating it yields CAWSSPAGYEQYF.